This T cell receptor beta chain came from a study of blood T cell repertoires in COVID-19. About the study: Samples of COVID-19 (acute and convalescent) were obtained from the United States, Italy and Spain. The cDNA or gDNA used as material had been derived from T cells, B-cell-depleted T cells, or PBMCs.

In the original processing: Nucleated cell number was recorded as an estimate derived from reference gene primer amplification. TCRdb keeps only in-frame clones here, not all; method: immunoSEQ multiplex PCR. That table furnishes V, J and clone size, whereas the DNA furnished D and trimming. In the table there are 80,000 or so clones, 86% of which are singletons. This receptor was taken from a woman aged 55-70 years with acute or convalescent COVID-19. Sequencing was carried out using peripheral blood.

The CDR3 here is CSVEAGQGGYEQYF. The CDR3 nucleotides read TGCAGCGTTGAAGCCGGACAGGGTGGTTACGAGCAGTACTTC. The chain links TRBV29-1 to TRBJ2-7; the match to TRBD1 covers 8 bases. The CDR3 runs 14 residues. Germline CDR1 reads SQVTM; CDR2 reads ANQGSEA. J gave up 4 bases and V 1 base, and 6 bases lay outside the gene matches.